The 20 T cell receptor beta chains in this list originate from one sample, sequenced in a study of CD8 T cells in ankylosing spondylitis. A single record per CDR3 protein comes from TCRdb applying MiXCR to the 5' RACE reads. This sample carries 700,000 to 850,000 distinct CDR3 sequences, about 11% of them seen once, and the ten largest clones take approximately 0.46%. No cognate antigen is known for these TCRs. Overall study results and limits: One TCR beta motif, made up of about 8 highly homologous variants, appeared characteristic of ankylosing spondylitis blood.

The sequencing input was blood, either unsorted or a sorted T cell fraction (not recorded which). The origin of the receptors is a male donor with ankylosing spondylitis.

This clonotype was recorded many times. The V call is TRBV5-6, the J call TRBJ2-6, with D perhaps TRBD1 (6 bases). The CDR3 extends over 15 amino acids. Germline V gene sequence: CDR1 SGHDT, CDR2 YYEEEE. The germline V and J ends were trimmed by 3 bases and 2 bases, with 9 bases remaining between them. CDR3 loop: CASSYRVAGANVLTF. CDR3 DNA sequence: TGTGCCAGCAGCTACAGGGTTGCTGGGGCCAACGTCCTGACTTTC.

This clonotype showed up just once. This may come from a read error, since a much larger clone is one base off. The genes are TRBV5-6 and TRBJ1-2; TRBD1 matches at 9 bases. The CDR3 is 13 amino acids. Germline V CDR1 and CDR2: SGHDT, YYEEEE. CDR3 in DNA: TGTGACAGCAGCCGACAGGGGGTTTATGGCTACACCTTC. This translates into CDSSRQGVYGYTF.

In the case of this clonotype: This may come from a read error, since a much larger clone is one base off. The gene calls are TRBV29-1 and TRBJ2-1; D is perhaps TRBD2 (5 bases). V lost 7 bases, J lost 5 bases, and 15 bases lay in between. This CDR3 has 13 amino acids. CDR1 SQVTM and CDR2 ANQGSEA come from the germline V gene. CDR3 sequence: CSGRAAVNNEQFF. CDR3 in DNA: TGCAGCGGGCGAGCGGCCGTTAACAATGAGCAGTTCTTC.

The CDR3 region is CASSQDRLRYNEQFF. The CDR3, as DNA: TGTGCCAGCAGTCAAGACAGGCTTCGCTACAATGAGCAGTTCTTC. This chain joins TRBV27 and TRBJ2-1; a possible D gene is TRBD1 (6 bases). The CDR3 loop spans 15 amino acids. V lost 5 bases, J lost 3 bases, and 14 bases lay in between. Germline values: CDR1 MNHEY, CDR2 SMNVEV (reference sequence).

This clonotype was counted at least ten times. The chain couples TRBV6-2 or TRBV6-3 to TRBJ2-3; no clear D. CDR1 is MNHEY, CDR2 SVGEGT, per germline. The CDR3 spans 14 residues. The V gene lost 1 base and the J gene lost 6 bases, with 11 bases spanning the gap. CDR3 in amino acids: CASSYFGKEDTQYF. The CDR3 DNA sequence: TGTGCCAGCAGTTACTTTGGCAAAGAGGATACGCAGTATTTT.

V and J are TRBV7-2 and TRBJ2-7, with TRBD1 as a possible D gene (6 bases). The germline V gene has CDR1 SGHTA and CDR2 FQGNSA. V was pared by 3 bases and J by 5 bases, with 17 bases between. The CDR3 runs to 15 residues. The CDR3 DNA reads TGTGCCAGCAGCTTGGCACAGGACAGACGAGACGAGCAGTACTTC. It specifies CASSLAQDRRDEQYF. Full variable domain (remainder filled in from reference TRBV7-2 and TRBJ2-7): GAGVSQSPSNKVTEKGKDVELRCDPISGHTALYWYRQSLGQGLEFLIYFQGNSAPDKSGLPSDRFSAERTGGSVSTLTIQRTQQEDSAVYLCASSLAQDRRDEQYFGPGTRLTVT.

This clonotype appeared many times. This CDR3 reads CASSQDPRGGEQYF. In DNA form, the CDR3 reads TGCGCCAGCAGCCAAGATCCCAGAGGGGGCGAGCAGTACTTC. The rearrangement uses TRBV4-3 and TRBJ2-7, with D perhaps matching TRBD1 (6 bases). The CDR3 length is 14 residues. Germline CDR1 reads LGHNA; CDR2 reads YSLEER. Between the trimmed V and J ends, which lost 0 bases and 6 bases, there was a span of 12 bases.

This clonotype was seen repeatedly, ten times or more. The chain joins TRBV29-1 to TRBJ2-1; D might be TRBD2 (7 bases). V lost 4 bases and J 2 bases, leaving 21 bases between the germline ends. CDR1 is SQVTM and CDR2 is ANQGSEA in the germline V gene. The CDR3 covers 17 residues. The CDR3 nucleotides read TGCAGCGTTGGCCTTGTGGGGAGGGGGTGGCCCTACAATGAGCAGTTCTTC. Its translation is CSVGLVGRGWPYNEQFF.

The chain recombines TRBV7-9 with TRBJ2-7; D may be TRBD2 (5 bases). V shed 4 bases and J shed 5 bases, with 18 bases lying between them. The CDR3 is 15 residues long. Germline V gene lookup returns CDR1 SEHNR and CDR2 FQNEAQ (reference sequence). The CDR3 is CASSYWTDWRDEQYF. CDR3 nucleotide sequence: TGTGCCAGCAGCTATTGGACTGACTGGAGAGACGAGCAGTACTTC.

This clonotype was found a few times. The chain employs TRBV10-3 and TRBJ2-3; 7 bases are a match to TRBD2. CDR3 size: 15 residues. Germline V gives CDR1 ENHRY, CDR2 SYGVKD. V lost 8 bases, J lost 2 bases, and 10 bases stayed unmatched. DNA for the CDR3: TGTGCCATCGGAAGACTAGCAGAAGCCACAGATACGCAGTATTTT. Translated, it gives CAIGRLAEATDTQYF.

This clonotype was recorded many times. The chain is built from TRBV7-2 and TRBJ1-5; TRBD1 aligns across 7 bases. Germline CDR1 SGHTA, CDR2 FQGNSA. V trimming: 3 bases; J trimming: 5 bases; junction bases outside the gene matches: 4. This CDR3 region has 14 residues. The CDR3 spells CASSFRQGDQPQHF. The CDR3, as DNA: TGTGCCAGCAGCTTTAGACAGGGTGATCAGCCCCAGCATTTT.

This clonotype appeared many times. The chain is built from TRBV7-8 and TRBJ2-5; D ambiguous. V was trimmed by 3 bases and J by 5 bases, leaving 16 bases between them. CDR1 and CDR2 (germline): SGHVS, FQNEAQ. The CDR3 spans 15 residues. CDR3 coding DNA: TGTGCCAGCAGCTTGGACCATATGACAAGGGAGACCCAGTACTTC. Amino acids: CASSLDHMTRETQYF.

This clonotype was seen at least ten times. The chain combines TRBV12-3 or TRBV12-4 with TRBJ1-2; D is ambiguous. The ends were cut back, 6 bases at V and 2 bases at J, with 7 bases in the middle. The CDR3 has 12 amino acids. CDR3 nucleotides: TGTGCCAGCAGCTACGACAACTATGGCTACACCTTC. Translating it yields CASSYDNYGYTF.

The chain is built from TRBV6-5 and TRBJ2-1; 10 positions agree with TRBD1. J was trimmed by 8 bases and V by 2 bases; bases with no gene match: 3. Germline CDR1 is MNHEY and CDR2 is SVGAGI. The CDR3 loop spans 14 amino acids. The CDR3 reads CASSYSGTGDEQFF. The CDR3 DNA follows: TGTGCCAGCAGTTACAGCGGGACAGGGGATGAGCAGTTCTTC.

This clonotype has more than one count but fewer than ten. Here the CDR3 reads CASSLDFEQFF. The CDR3 DNA reads as TGTGCCAGCAGCTTAGACTTCGAGCAGTTCTTC. The rearrangement links TRBV7-6 to TRBJ2-1; D is uncertain. Looked up from germline, CDR1 is SGHVS and CDR2 is FNYEAQ. This CDR3 has 11 amino acids. V was cut by 1 base and J by 10 bases, with 5 bases left in between.

The J gene is TRBJ1-5, the V gene TRBV12-3 or TRBV12-4; possible D gene TRBD1, 5 bases. Trimming removed 6 bases at V and 0 bases at J, with 12 bases between. The CDR3 totals 15 residues. The CDR3 bases are TGTGCCAGCAGAGCGGGACCTTATAGCAATCAGCCCCAGCATTTT. Translated: CASRAGPYSNQPQHF.

Concerning this clonotype: At one of its ends the junction is not consistent with the germline gene, which may arise from a read error. The chain links TRBV6-5 to TRBJ1-5; D unclear. The V gene's germline CDR1 is MNHEY and CDR2 SVGAGI. This CDR3 contains 13 residues. The CDR3 here is CASTSDRHQPQHF. Here the CDR3 DNA reads TGTGCTAGCACTTCGGACCGTCATCAGCCCCAGCATTTT.

At least ten counts were recorded for this clonotype. The chain links TRBV29-1 to TRBJ2-1; 15 bases agree with TRBD2. The CDR3 runs to 17 residues. Germline assignment: CDR1 SQVTM and CDR2 ANQGSEA. V was pared by 6 bases and J by 0 bases, with 6 bases of the junction left unmatched. The CDR3 reads CSVQGLAGGPSYNEQFF. In nucleotides, the CDR3 is TGCAGCGTCCAGGGACTAGCGGGGGGCCCCTCCTACAATGAGCAGTTCTTC.

This clonotype was picked up many times. J is TRBJ1-1 and V is TRBV6-1, with D uncertain. This CDR3 region has 13 residues. Per the germline V gene, CDR1 is MNHNS and CDR2 is SASEGT. Trimming stripped 7 bases from V and 4 bases from J, with 13 bases between. This chain's CDR3 is CASTVPGGTEAFF. The CDR3 bases are TGTGCCAGCACAGTTCCGGGAGGCACTGAAGCTTTCTTT.

This clonotype was seen more than once but under ten times. The rearrangement uses TRBV10-3 and TRBJ2-7; weak D call: TRBD1 (6 bases). Germline V CDR1 and CDR2: ENHRY, SYGVKD. There are 14 residues in the CDR3. V lost 2 bases to trimming and J lost 6 bases, with 14 bases between them. CDR3 protein: CAISEQRGIIEQYF. The CDR3 DNA follows: TGTGCCATCAGTGAGCAAAGGGGGATCATCGAGCAGTACTTC.